These 20 T cell receptor beta chains were all obtained from the same sample, sequenced in a study. Assay used: immunoSEQ multiplex PCR; TCRdb lists only in-frame clones, some missing. Of approximately 70,000 clones in the sample, roughly 95% were seen once. The sequenced sample was PBMCs. The source is a man aged 35-49 years with rheumatoid arthritis.

V and J are TRBV18 and TRBJ2-1; either TRBD1 or TRBD2 may supply D (6 bases each). In germline, CDR1 is KGHSH, CDR2 LQKENI. Trimming took off 3 bases at V and 6 bases at J, with 21 bases between the two ends. This CDR3 has 17 amino acids. CDR3 nucleotide sequence: TGTGCCAGCTCACCGGACAGTACCCCGGGAGATGGCAATGAGCAGTTCTTC. Translating gives CASSPDSTPGDGNEQFF.

Note on this clone: Compared with germline, one end of the junction differs, possibly owing to a read error. This rearrangement joins TRBV7-2 to TRBJ1-5, with 7 bases aligning to TRBD1. The germline V gene encodes CDR1 SGHTA and CDR2 FQGNSA. There are 14 residues in the CDR3. CDR3 sequence: CAGSRQGGDQPQHF. In DNA, the CDR3 is TGTGCCGGCAGCCGGCAGGGGGGGGATCAGCCCCAGCATTTT.

The V gene is TRBV10-1, the J gene TRBJ1-6; no clear D. From germline, CDR1 is WNHNN and CDR2 SYGVQD (reference sequence). Between the trimmed V and J ends, which lost 10 bases and 9 bases, there was a span of 7 bases. This CDR3 region has 10 residues. CDR3 loop: CATFGSPLHF. In DNA, the CDR3 is TGCGCCACCTTTGGTTCACCCCTCCACTTT.

CDR3 DNA sequence: TGTGCCAGCAGCCCCCTTGTTGGCGGGACAGGGGTAACTGAAGCTTTCTTT. Its protein product is CASSPLVGGTGVTEAFF. The chain uses TRBV5-4 and TRBJ1-1, with 10 bases matching TRBD1. The CDR3 contains 17 residues. Per germline, CDR1 SGHNT and CDR2 YYREEE (reference sequence). Unmatched junction bases numbered 14, after V lost 4 bases and J lost 5 bases. The full variable domain, completed using reference TRBV5-4 and TRBJ1-1, is ETGVTQSPTHLIKTRGQQVTLRCSSQSGHNTVSWYQQALGQGPQFIFQYYREEENGRGNFPPRFSGLQFPNYSSELNVNALELDDSALYLCASSPLVGGTGVTEAFFGQGTRLTVV.

The chain joins TRBV5-6 to TRBJ2-2; TRBD2 matches at 8 bases. Per germline, CDR1 SGHDT and CDR2 YYEEEE. This CDR3 has 15 amino acids. The V segment lost 1 base and the J segment 7 bases; nucleotides outside the gene matches: 6. The CDR3 region is CASSLYSGVVGELFF. CDR3 nucleotides: TGTGCCAGCAGCTTGTATAGCGGGGTGGTCGGGGAGCTGTTTTTT.

The chain combines TRBV7-3 with TRBJ2-7; perhaps TRBD2 as D (6 bases). CDR3 length: 15 amino acids. Looked up from germline, CDR1 is SGHTA and CDR2 is FQGTGA. Trimming stripped 3 bases from V and 6 bases from J, with 18 bases between. This chain's CDR3 is CASSFGGRGPGEQYF. The CDR3 nucleotides are TGTGCCAGCAGCTTTGGAGGGCGGGGCCCCGGCGAGCAGTACTTC. Drawing the rest from reference TRBV7-3 and TRBJ2-7, the complete variable domain is GAGVSQTPSNKVTEKGKYVELRCDPISGHTALYWYRQSLGQGPEFLIYFQGTGAADDSGLPNDRFFAVRPEGSVSTLKIQRTERGDSAVYLCASSFGGRGPGEQYFGPGTRLTVT.

The V call is TRBV12-3 or TRBV12-4, the J call TRBJ1-1; D gene unclear. V lost 1 base and J lost 1, with 4 bases in between. The CDR3 totals 13 residues. The CDR3 protein is CASSLGRNTEAFF. DNA of the CDR3: TGTGCCAGCAGTTTAGGGAGGAACACTGAAGCTTTCTTT.

The chain has TRBV6-5 and TRBJ1-1, with D unclear. Trimming removed 5 bases from V and 3 bases from J, with 7 bases in between. This CDR3 contains 12 residues. CDR1 is MNHEY, CDR2 SVGAGI, per germline. This CDR3 is CASSRSDTEAFF. CDR3 nucleotide sequence: TGTGCCAGCAGTCGGTCGGACACTGAAGCTTTCTTT.

The V and J genes are TRBV7-6 and TRBJ2-7; no definite D call. Germline loops: CDR1 SGHVS, CDR2 FNYEAQ. With 5 bases removed from V and 5 bases from J, the gap between germline ends came to 19 bases. CDR3 length: 15 residues. The CDR3 DNA sequence: TGTGCCAGCAGCCCGTCGGACGGACCCCCGGACGAGCAGTACTTC. Its translation: CASSPSDGPPDEQYF.

This clone appeared a single time. The V and J genes are TRBV5-1 and TRBJ1-2; weak D call: TRBD1 (5 bases). The CDR3 is 14 amino acids. Germline CDR1 and CDR2: SGHRS and YFSETQ. Between the trimmed V and J ends, which lost 0 bases and 4 bases, there was a span of 10 bases. CDR3 DNA sequence: TGCGCCAGCAGCTTGGAGGGACTGATCTATGGCTACACCTTC. Amino acid sequence: CASSLEGLIYGYTF.

The count of this clone is one. The chain recombines TRBV3-1 (or the pseudogene TRBV3-2) with TRBJ2-1; 10 bases agree with TRBD2. CDR3 length equals 16 residues. Trimming removed 0 bases from V and 6 bases from J; junction bases left unmatched: 5. Germline CDR1 LGHDT, CDR2 YNNKEL (reference sequence). The CDR3 loop is CASSQELLAGANEQFF. In DNA, the CDR3 is TGTGCCAGCAGCCAAGAACTCCTAGCGGGAGCCAATGAGCAGTTCTTC.

The gene calls are TRBV4-3 and TRBJ2-2, with TRBD2 as a possible D gene (6 bases). Trimming took 0 bases from V and 0 from J, leaving 8 bases between them. Germline-derived CDR1 and CDR2 are LGHNA and YSLEER. This CDR3 region has 16 residues. The CDR3, as DNA: TGCGCCAGCAGCCAAGACGAGCGGGCGAACACCGGGGAGCTGTTTTTT. Translation gives CASSQDERANTGELFF.

This clone was observed once. This chain links TRBV28 with TRBJ2-2, with 10 bases that match TRBD2. The V gene end was trimmed by 5 bases and the J gene end by 7 bases; junction bases not matched to a gene: 16. In germline, CDR1 is MDHEN, CDR2 SYDVKM. This CDR3 has 18 amino acids. The CDR3 protein is CASSKGPLAGVGIGELFF. CDR3 nucleotide sequence: TGTGCCAGCAGTAAGGGGCCGCTAGCGGGAGTAGGGATCGGGGAGCTGTTTTTT.

This clone was observed a handful of times. The genes are TRBV18 and TRBJ1-2, with 7 positions matching TRBD1. The trim removed 5 bases at V and 4 bases at J, leaving 10 bases unmatched. CDR1 is KGHSH and CDR2 is LQKENI in the germline V gene. CDR3 length: 15 amino acids. CDR3 protein: CASSISGTESYGYTF. The CDR3 DNA reads TGTGCCAGCTCAATCTCCGGGACAGAAAGCTATGGCTACACCTTC.

Only a few counts were recorded for this clone. The V gene is TRBV6-2 or TRBV6-3, the J gene TRBJ1-5; D gene unclear. Germline CDR1 is MNHEY and CDR2 is SVGEGT. V gave up 0 bases and J gave up 4 bases, with 7 bases separating them. The CDR3 loop spans 14 amino acids. The CDR3 coding sequence is TGTGCCAGCAGTTACTCGGCAGAAAATCAGCCCCAGCATTTT. Translation gives CASSYSAENQPQHF.

V and J are TRBV3-1 (or the pseudogene TRBV3-2) and TRBJ1-5; no reliable D call. Trimming left V 4 bases short and J 0 bases short, with 19 bases between. CDR1 is LGHDT, CDR2 YNNKEL, per germline (reference sequence). This CDR3 contains 18 residues. The CDR3 DNA reads as TGTGCCAGCAGCCCCCCTCCCTCCGGACGGCTTAGCAATCAGCCCCAGCATTTT. This translates into CASSPPPSGRLSNQPQHF.

The V gene is TRBV2, the J gene TRBJ1-6; the D gene is possibly TRBD1 (6 bases). Germline V CDR1 and CDR2: SNHLY, FYNNEI. The V gene lost 6 bases and the J gene lost 7 bases, with 13 bases spanning the gap. There are 14 residues in the CDR3. DNA of the CDR3: TGTGCCAGCAGATCGGACAGTACGAATTCACCCCTCCACTTT. Translation: CASRSDSTNSPLHF.

J is TRBJ2-7 and V is TRBV12-3 or TRBV12-4; D is ambiguous. This CDR3 has 13 amino acids. V lost 7 bases and J 2 bases, leaving 12 bases between the germline ends. The CDR3 sequence: CASTVGSPYEQYF. The CDR3 DNA reads TGTGCCAGCACGGTAGGCAGCCCCTACGAGCAGTACTTC.

The genes are TRBV3-1 (or the pseudogene TRBV3-2) and TRBJ2-1, with 12 bases lining up with TRBD2. CDR1 and CDR2 (germline): LGHDT, YNNKEL (reference sequence). The CDR3 sequence is 15 residues long. V gave up 4 bases and J gave up 8 bases; unmatched junction bases: 6. CDR3 nucleotides: TGTGCCAGCAGCCGAAGTAGACTAGCGGGGGATGAGCAGTTCTTC. Translating it yields CASSRSRLAGDEQFF.

The chain uses TRBV6-5 and TRBJ2-7; perhaps TRBD2 as D (6 bases). Germline CDR1 reads MNHEY; CDR2 reads SVGAGI. The CDR3 has 14 residues. Trimming removed 2 bases from V and 7 bases from J, with 15 bases in between. As DNA, the CDR3 is TGTGCCAGCAGTTACGCTCAGGGAGGTAGGGAGCAGTACTTC. It yields the protein CASSYAQGGREQYF.